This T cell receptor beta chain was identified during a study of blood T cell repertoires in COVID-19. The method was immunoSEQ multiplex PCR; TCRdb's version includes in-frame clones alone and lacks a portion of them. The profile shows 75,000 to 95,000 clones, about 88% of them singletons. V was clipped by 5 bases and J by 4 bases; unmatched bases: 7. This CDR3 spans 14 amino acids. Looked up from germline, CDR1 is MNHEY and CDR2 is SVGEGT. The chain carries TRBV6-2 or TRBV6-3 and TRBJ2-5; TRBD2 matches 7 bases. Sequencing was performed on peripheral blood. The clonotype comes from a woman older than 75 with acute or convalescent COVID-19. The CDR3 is CASSPVTSSETQYF. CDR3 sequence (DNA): TGTGCCAGCAGTCCGGTGACTAGCTCAGAGACCCAGTACTTC.